This is a list of T cell receptor beta chains from one sample in a study of blood T cell repertoires in COVID-19. Some clones are missing from TCRdb's copy, which holds only in-frame ones; the method was immunoSEQ multiplex PCR. The sample lists a few hundred thousand clones; just over 85% were seen once. The sequencing input was peripheral blood. Receptors originate from a man aged 45-65 years with acute or convalescent COVID-19. Both conserved end residues are part of each CDR3. The D gene is left open where the match is weak. The listing skips clone size in some rows; elsewhere it reads once, few, many or a size class.

len: 14; j_gene: TRBJ1-2; abundance: -; d_gene: -; v_gene: TRBV19; CDR3aa: CASSSRTGEYGYTF; CDR3nt: TGTGCCAGTAGTTCCCGAACAGGCGAATATGGCTACACCTTC
len: 13; j_gene: TRBJ1-6; abundance: once; d_gene: -; v_gene: TRBV7-2; CDR3aa: CASSPPHNSPLHF; CDR3nt: TGTGCCAGCAGCCCCCCTCATAATTCACCCCTCCACTTT
len: 13; j_gene: TRBJ2-1; abundance: -; d_gene: -; v_gene: TRBV11-2; CDR3aa: CASSLGSPNEQFF; CDR3nt: TGTGCCAGCAGCTTAGGTAGTCCGAATGAGCAGTTCTTC
len: 15; j_gene: TRBJ1-5; abundance: -; d_gene: -; v_gene: TRBV19; CDR3aa: CASSMGSQSNQPQHF; CDR3nt: TGTGCCAGTAGTATGGGCTCCCAGTCCAATCAGCCCCAGCATTTT
len: 16; j_gene: TRBJ1-3; abundance: once; d_gene: -; v_gene: TRBV9; CDR3aa: CASSLLGGARGNTIYF; CDR3nt: TGTGCCAGCAGCCTCCTGGGGGGGGCGCGAGGAAACACCATATATTTT
len: 18; j_gene: TRBJ2-7; abundance: -; d_gene: TRBD1; v_gene: TRBV19; CDR3aa: CASSTTGTGPIGGYEQYF; CDR3nt: TGTGCCAGTAGTACCACCGGGACAGGGCCAATAGGCGGGTACGAGCAGTACTTC
len: 15; j_gene: TRBJ1-1; abundance: -; d_gene: TRBD1; v_gene: TRBV5-1; CDR3aa: CASTQQGALDTEAFF; CDR3nt: TGCGCCAGCACCCAACAGGGGGCTTTGGACACTGAAGCTTTCTTT
len: 13; j_gene: TRBJ1-5; abundance: -; d_gene: -; v_gene: TRBV7-2; CDR3aa: CASSLREDQPQHF; CDR3nt: TGTGCCAGCAGCTTGAGAGAGGATCAGCCCCAGCATTTT
len: 15; j_gene: TRBJ1-1; abundance: -; d_gene: -; v_gene: TRBV5-1; CDR3aa: CASSQEGVGNTEAFF; CDR3nt: TGCGCCAGCAGCCAGGAGGGAGTTGGGAACACTGAAGCTTTCTTT
len: 17; j_gene: TRBJ1-2; abundance: once; d_gene: TRBD1; v_gene: TRBV5-6; CDR3aa: CASSLALLQGVNYGYTF; CDR3nt: TGTGCCAGCAGCTTGGCTTTGTTACAGGGGGTAAACTATGGCTACACCTTC
len: 12; j_gene: TRBJ1-2; abundance: -; d_gene: -; v_gene: TRBV19; CDR3aa: CASSITGFGYTF; CDR3nt: TGTGCCAGTAGTATAACAGGGTTTGGCTACACCTTC
len: 15; j_gene: TRBJ1-4; abundance: -; d_gene: -; v_gene: TRBV18; CDR3aa: CASSPSFQGGEKLFF; CDR3nt: TGTGCCAGCTCACCATCTTTTCAGGGTGGTGAAAAACTGTTTTTT
len: 14; j_gene: TRBJ1-3; abundance: -; d_gene: TRBD1; v_gene: TRBV7-9; CDR3aa: CASSRTGSGNTIYF; CDR3nt: TGTGCCAGCAGCCGGACAGGGTCTGGAAACACCATATATTTT
len: 16; j_gene: TRBJ1-5; abundance: -; d_gene: -; v_gene: TRBV23-1; CDR3aa: CASSQSPGRRNQPQHF; CDR3nt: TGCGCCAGCAGTCAATCACCCGGGAGGCGCAATCAGCCCCAGCATTTT
len: 12; j_gene: TRBJ2-5; abundance: once; d_gene: -; v_gene: TRBV12-3/TRBV12-4; CDR3aa: CASRGTGETQYF; CDR3nt: TGTGCCAGCAGGGGTACCGGGGAGACCCAGTACTTC
len: 15; j_gene: TRBJ1-1; abundance: -; d_gene: TRBD1; v_gene: TRBV19; CDR3aa: CASSKPGQSNTEAFF; CDR3nt: TGTGCCAGTAGTAAACCGGGACAGTCGAACACTGAAGCTTTCTTT
len: 12; j_gene: TRBJ2-5; abundance: -; d_gene: TRBD1; v_gene: TRBV27; CDR3aa: CGSGTVQETQYF; CDR3nt: TGTGGCTCAGGGACAGTCCAAGAGACCCAGTACTTC
len: 11; j_gene: TRBJ1-1; abundance: -; d_gene: -; v_gene: TRBV20-1; CDR3aa: CSARESTEAFF; CDR3nt: TGCAGTGCAAGGGAGAGCACTGAAGCTTTCTTT
len: 13; j_gene: TRBJ1-1; abundance: -; d_gene: -; v_gene: TRBV9; CDR3aa: CASSVSAGTEAFF; CDR3nt: TGTGCCAGCAGCGTATCAGCGGGGACTGAAGCTTTCTTT
len: 13; j_gene: TRBJ1-6; abundance: -; d_gene: -; v_gene: TRBV7-2; CDR3aa: CASSLAGVGPLHF; CDR3nt: TGTGCCAGCAGCTTGGCGGGGGTCGGGCCCCTCCACTTT